This passage covers 6 T cell receptor beta chains from one sample sequenced in a study of blood T cell repertoires in COVID-19. Here immunoSEQ multiplex PCR was the method, and the copy in TCRdb shows in-frame clones only, minus some. Of 81,000 or so clones in the sample, approximately 92% are singletons; the top ten hold about 6.3%. What was sequenced was peripheral blood. These TCRs come from a woman aged 60-75 years with active COVID-19.

V gene TRBV11-2 combines with J gene TRBJ2-7; 11 bases line up with TRBD2. V was clipped by 8 bases and J by 2 bases; unmatched bases: 5. The V gene's germline CDR1 is SGHAT and CDR2 FQNNGV. The CDR3 loop spans 14 amino acids. CDR3 sequence reads: CASGGTSGPYEQYF. As DNA, the CDR3 is TGTGCCAGCGGGGGGACTAGCGGTCCCTACGAGCAGTACTTC.

This chain connects TRBV11-2 to TRBJ2-3, with 10 bases lining up with TRBD2. The germline V gene encodes CDR1 SGHAT and CDR2 FQNNGV. V lost 4 bases to trimming and J lost 0 bases; unmatched junction nucleotides: 13. The CDR3 extends over 19 amino acids. The chain's CDR3 is CASSSVLAGVTSSTDTQYF. In nucleotides, the CDR3 is TGTGCCAGCAGCTCGGTCCTAGCGGGGGTGACCTCTAGCACAGATACGCAGTATTTT.

The chain uses TRBV6-6 and TRBJ1-5; 7 nucleotides agree with TRBD1. The J segment lost 4 bases and the V segment lost 3 bases, leaving 3 bases of the junction unmatched. This CDR3 is 14 amino acids long. Germline-derived CDR1 and CDR2 are MNHNY and SVGAGI (reference sequence). CDR3 sequence (DNA): TGTGCCAGCAGTTATGGGACAGTGAATCAGCCCCAGCATTTT. This encodes CASSYGTVNQPQHF.

The genes are TRBV11-3 and TRBJ1-1, with D possibly TRBD1 on 6 matching bases. CDR1 is SGHNT and CDR2 is YENEEA in the germline V gene. Trimming shortened V by 1 base and J by 3 bases, and 12 bases separated the two germline ends. The CDR3 runs to 15 residues. CDR3 residues: CASSLGGGLDTEAFF. DNA of the CDR3: TGTGCCAGCAGCTTAGGGGGGGGGCTGGACACTGAAGCTTTCTTT. The complete variable domain, with remaining parts taken from reference TRBV11-3 and TRBJ1-1, reads EAGVVQSPRYKIIEKKQPVAFWCNPISGHNTLYWYLQNLGQGPELLIRYENEEAVDDSQLPKDRFSAERLKGVDSTLKIQPAELGDSAVYLCASSLGGGLDTEAFFGQGTRLTVV.

The chain carries TRBV21-1 and TRBJ1-2; TRBD1 is the table's D call and was not checked against the DNA. TRBV21-1 is noted as a pseudogene. This CDR3 is 14 amino acids long. For the CDR3, the DNA is TGTGCCAGCAGCAAAGGACAGGGCCCGGGTGGCTACACCTTC. This encodes CASSKGQGPGGYTF.

V usage is TRBV6-6 and J usage is TRBJ1-1, with D perhaps TRBD1 (6 bases). Germline loops: CDR1 MNHNY, CDR2 SVGAGI (reference sequence). V was shortened by 7 bases and J by 2 bases, with 11 bases between the two germline ends. This CDR3 is built from 13 residues. CDR3 residues: CASKGGENTEAFF. CDR3 in DNA: TGTGCCAGCAAGGGGGGGGAAAACACTGAAGCTTTCTTT.